Following are 18 T cell receptor beta chains from one sample sequenced in a study of response to subunit inactivated influenza vaccine. TCRdb recomputed calls from the RT-PCR reads with MiXCR, one row per CDR3 protein. The sample has 710,000 or so distinct CDR3 sequences; 15% to 19% are singletons. This specimen consisted of PBMCs from blood, obtained roughly 12 days after vaccination. Receptors originate from a man aged 45-65 years who received an inactivated influenza vaccine.

This clonotype was counted a few times. V and J are TRBV21-1 and TRBJ2-1; TRBD1 is the table's D call, not checked against the DNA. TRBV21-1 constitutes a pseudogene. The CDR3 extends over 17 amino acids. CDR3 in amino acids: CASSNHPGQTTTDEQFF. CDR3 sequence (DNA): TGTGCCAGCAGCAATCATCCGGGACAAACTACAACCGATGAGCAGTTCTTC.

As concerns this clonotype: No conserved phenylalanine or tryptophan is present at the end of the CDR3, so a read error is the likely explanation. The limits of the CDR3 on the DNA are not certain, so only TCRdb's listed CDR3 is given. The chain employs TRBV28 and TRBJ1-1; TRBD1, as called in the table, went unchecked against the DNA. Germline V CDR1 and CDR2: MDHEN, SYDVKM. A total of 10 residues make up the CDR3, ends included. The CDR3 here is CASSSTGGAL.

This chain joins TRBV30 and TRBJ1-1; a possible D gene is TRBD1 (5 bases). Germline loops: CDR1 GTSNPN, CDR2 SVGIG (reference sequence). The CDR3 contains 14 residues. V was clipped by 0 bases and J by 5 bases, with 13 bases between them. The CDR3 DNA reads TGTGCCTGGAGTGTACGGGGTCGGGGGACTGAAGCTTTCTTT. This codes for CAWSVRGRGTEAFF.

The genes are TRBV6-1 and TRBJ1-6, with 7 bases identical to TRBD1. Trimming cost V 6 bases and J 12 bases; bases outside gene matches: 11. CDR3 length: 14 residues. Germline V gene lookup returns CDR1 MNHNS and CDR2 SASEGT. The CDR3 loop is CASRTGTVDLPLHF. For the CDR3, the DNA is TGTGCCAGCAGGACAGGGACAGTAGACTTACCCCTCCACTTT.

This clonotype was seen just once. This chain joins TRBV21-1 and TRBJ2-2; the table's D call of TRBD2 was not tested on the DNA. TRBV21-1 is deemed a pseudogene. The CDR3 runs to 17 residues. The CDR3 spells CASRGTSGRLKTGELFF. DNA for the CDR3: TGTGCCAGCAGGGGGACTAGCGGGAGGCTGAAAACCGGGGAGCTGTTTTTT.

This chain uses TRBV12-3 or TRBV12-4 with TRBJ1-1; D is perhaps TRBD1 (5 bases). Trimming removed 3 bases at V and 1 base at J, with 12 bases between. CDR3 length equals 15 residues. CDR3 in DNA: TGTGCCAGCAGTTTCGGGGGACTGGAGAACACTGAAGCTTTCTTT. This translates into CASSFGGLENTEAFF.

A few counts support this clonotype. The chain links TRBV12-3 or TRBV12-4 to TRBJ1-1; D perhaps matches TRBD1 (5 bases). The CDR3 is 12 amino acids. V was pared by 6 bases and J by 5 bases, with 10 bases between. CDR3 region: CASRTSGTEAFF. As DNA, the CDR3 is TGTGCCAGCAGGACTTCAGGGACTGAAGCTTTCTTT.

In this sample, this clonotype turned up a few times. This chain uses TRBV12-3 or TRBV12-4 with TRBJ1-1; TRBD1 might be the D (5 bases). V was cut by 6 bases and J by 1 base, with 12 bases left in between. The length of the CDR3 is 14 residues. CDR3 sequence: CASSQRTSNTEAFF. The CDR3 bases are TGTGCCAGCAGCCAAAGGACATCGAACACTGAAGCTTTCTTT.

This clonotype was seen many times. It is unclear where the CDR3 begins or ends on the DNA, so no DNA is shown, and the CDR3 is as TCRdb lists it. The chain joins TRBV7-8 to TRBJ2-1. Ends included, the CDR3 has 15 residues. The V gene's germline CDR1 is SGHVS and CDR2 FQNEAQ. CDR3 sequence reads: CASSTFGSGMGEQFF.

This chain uses TRBV7-9 with TRBJ2-5; 10 nucleotides agree with TRBD2. There are 16 residues in the CDR3. After removal of 2 bases from V and 3 bases from J, the junction contained 6 bases not matched to a gene. In germline, CDR1 is SEHNR, CDR2 FQNEAQ (reference sequence). CDR3: CASSLWPLAGEETQYF. CDR3 DNA sequence: TGTGCCAGCAGCTTATGGCCCCTAGCGGGGGAAGAGACCCAGTACTTC.

Many counts were recorded for this clonotype. The chain links TRBV10-3 to TRBJ2-2, with no clear D. The CDR3 totals 15 residues. The V end lost 2 bases, the J end lost 6 bases, and 13 bases lay between the germline ends. From germline, CDR1 is ENHRY and CDR2 SYGVKD. The CDR3: CAISEPHSDAGELFF. Here the CDR3 DNA reads TGTGCCATCAGTGAGCCGCACTCGGACGCCGGGGAGCTGTTTTTT.

The chain carries TRBV10-2 and TRBJ2-3; the D gene could be TRBD1 or TRBD2 (5 bases each). The CDR3 contains 15 residues. Germline lookup yields CDR1 WSHSY and CDR2 SAAADI. Trimming took off 3 bases at V and 0 bases at J, with 10 bases between the two ends. The CDR3 sequence: CASSDSGRSTDTQYF. The CDR3 coding sequence is TGCGCCAGCAGTGACTCGGGACGGAGCACAGATACGCAGTATTTT.

This clonotype has at least ten counts. The chain recombines TRBV7-2 with TRBJ2-7; weak D call: TRBD1 (6 bases). Between the trimmed V and J ends, which lost 4 bases and 2 bases, there was a span of 9 bases. Germline-derived CDR1 and CDR2 are SGHTA and FQGNSA. The length of the CDR3 is 13 residues. The CDR3 protein is CASSYDRTYEQYF. As DNA, the CDR3 is TGTGCCAGCAGCTACGACAGGACCTACGAGCAGTACTTC.

The gene calls are TRBV10-3 and TRBJ2-2; possible D gene TRBD2, 7 bases. This CDR3 comprises 14 residues. CDR1 is ENHRY, CDR2 SYGVKD, per germline. V gave up 7 bases and J gave up 3 bases, with 12 bases separating them. The CDR3 region has the DNA TGTGCCATCAAAGGGGGGGCGGACACCGGGGAGCTGTTTTTT. It codes for CAIKGGADTGELFF.

This clonotype was seen ten or more times. The gene calls are TRBV27 and TRBJ2-3; no firm D call. The CDR3 is 13 residues long. Between the trimmed V and J ends, which lost 5 bases and 4 bases, there was a span of 10 bases. Germline V CDR1 and CDR2: MNHEY, SMNVEV (reference sequence). Written as DNA, the CDR3 is TGTGCCAGCAGTAGTTCGCTGGCAGATACGCAGTATTTT. Residues: CASSSSLADTQYF.

This clonotype was recorded a few times. The J gene is TRBJ2-1, the V gene TRBV12-3 or TRBV12-4; 10 bases align to TRBD1. J was trimmed by 4 bases and V by 3 bases; bases with no gene match: 6. The CDR3 has 16 residues. The CDR3 sequence: CASSFMRDRGYNEQFF. The DNA of the CDR3 is TGTGCCAGCAGTTTTATGCGGGACAGGGGTTACAATGAGCAGTTCTTC.

This clonotype was seen only a few times. In DNA, the CDR3 is TGTGCCAGCAGTTCGGACAGAGGCCAAGAGACCCAGTACTTC. It specifies CASSSDRGQETQYF. V is TRBV6-2 or TRBV6-3 and J is TRBJ2-5; D is perhaps TRBD1 (6 bases). Germline CDR1 and CDR2: MNHEY and SVGEGT. V lost 4 bases to trimming and J lost 1 base, with 10 bases between them. The CDR3 is 14 amino acids.

There are a few counts of this clonotype. V usage is TRBV30 and J usage is TRBJ2-1; TRBD1 agrees at 9 bases. Germline-derived CDR1 and CDR2 are GTSNPN and SVGIG (reference sequence). The CDR3 loop spans 13 amino acids. The ends lost 2 bases at V and 9 bases at J; junction bases unmatched: 5. CDR3 DNA sequence: TGTGCCTGGAGTCCCGGGACAGGGAGTGAGCAGTTCTTC. Residues: CAWSPGTGSEQFF.